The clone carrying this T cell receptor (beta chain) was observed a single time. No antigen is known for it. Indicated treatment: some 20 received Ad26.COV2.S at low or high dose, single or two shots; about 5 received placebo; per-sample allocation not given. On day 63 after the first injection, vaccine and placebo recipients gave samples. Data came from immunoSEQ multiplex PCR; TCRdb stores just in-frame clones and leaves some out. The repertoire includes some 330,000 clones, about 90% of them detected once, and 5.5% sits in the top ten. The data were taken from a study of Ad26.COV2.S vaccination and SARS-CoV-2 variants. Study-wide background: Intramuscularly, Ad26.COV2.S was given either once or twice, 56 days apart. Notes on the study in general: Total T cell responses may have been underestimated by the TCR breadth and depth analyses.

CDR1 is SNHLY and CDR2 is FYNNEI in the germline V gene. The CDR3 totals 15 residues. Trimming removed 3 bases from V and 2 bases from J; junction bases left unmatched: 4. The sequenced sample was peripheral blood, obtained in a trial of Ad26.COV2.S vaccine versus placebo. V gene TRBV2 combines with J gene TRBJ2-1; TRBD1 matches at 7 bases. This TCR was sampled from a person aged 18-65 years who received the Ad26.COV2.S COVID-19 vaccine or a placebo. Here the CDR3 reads CASSERQGTYNEQFF. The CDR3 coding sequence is TGTGCCAGCAGTGAGCGACAGGGAACCTACAATGAGCAGTTCTTC.